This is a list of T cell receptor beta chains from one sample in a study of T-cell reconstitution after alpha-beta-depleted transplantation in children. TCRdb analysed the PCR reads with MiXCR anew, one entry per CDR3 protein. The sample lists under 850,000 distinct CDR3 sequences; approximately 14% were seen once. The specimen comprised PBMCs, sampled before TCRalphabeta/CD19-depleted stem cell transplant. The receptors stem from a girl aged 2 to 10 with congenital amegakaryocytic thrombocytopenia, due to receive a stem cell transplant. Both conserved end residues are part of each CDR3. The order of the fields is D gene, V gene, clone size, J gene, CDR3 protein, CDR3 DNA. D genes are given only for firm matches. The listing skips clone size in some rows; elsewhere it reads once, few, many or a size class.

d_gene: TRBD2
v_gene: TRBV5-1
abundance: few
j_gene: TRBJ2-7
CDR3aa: CASSWSGRDYEQYF
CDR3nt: TGCGCCAGCAGCTGGAGCGGGAGAGATTACGAGCAGTACTTC

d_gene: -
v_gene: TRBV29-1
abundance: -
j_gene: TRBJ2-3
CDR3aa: CSAAMEDTQYF
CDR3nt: TGCAGCGCCGCCATGGAAGATACGCAGTATTTT

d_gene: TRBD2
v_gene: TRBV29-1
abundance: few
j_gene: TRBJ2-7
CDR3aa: CSVEMPGLAGGPSYEQYF
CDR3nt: TGCAGCGTCGAAATGCCGGGACTAGCGGGAGGGCCTTCCTACGAGCAGTACTTC

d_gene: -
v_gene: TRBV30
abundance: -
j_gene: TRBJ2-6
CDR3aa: CAYAQGTSGANVLTF
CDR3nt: TGTGCCTACGCACAGGGAACCTCTGGGGCCAACGTCCTGACTTTC

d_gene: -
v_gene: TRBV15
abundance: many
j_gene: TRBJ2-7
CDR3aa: CATSRDRAGPYEQYF
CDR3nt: TGTGCCACCAGCAGAGATCGGGCAGGGCCCTACGAGCAGTACTTC

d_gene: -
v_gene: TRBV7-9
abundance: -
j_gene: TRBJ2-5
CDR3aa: CASSPHKETQYF
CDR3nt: TGTGCCAGCAGCCCCCACAAGGAGACCCAGTACTTC

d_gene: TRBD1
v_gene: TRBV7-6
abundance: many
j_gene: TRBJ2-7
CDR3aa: CASSRKTGGITSGSYEQYF
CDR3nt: TGTGCCAGCAGCCGAAAGACAGGGGGTATTACCTCCGGCTCCTACGAGCAGTACTTC

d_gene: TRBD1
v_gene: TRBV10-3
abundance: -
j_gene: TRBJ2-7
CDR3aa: CAIGIRQGLYEQHF
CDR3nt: TGTGCCATCGGGATAAGACAGGGTCTCTACGAGCAGCACTTC

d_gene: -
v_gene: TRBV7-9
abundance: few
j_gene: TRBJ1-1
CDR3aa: CASSKTDGGDTEAFF
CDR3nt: TGTGCCAGCAGCAAAACAGACGGGGGTGACACTGAAGCTTTCTTT

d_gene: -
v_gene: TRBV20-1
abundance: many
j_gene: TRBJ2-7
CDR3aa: CSARKTGLPYEQYF
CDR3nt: TGCAGTGCTAGGAAAACAGGACTACCCTACGAGCAGTACTTC

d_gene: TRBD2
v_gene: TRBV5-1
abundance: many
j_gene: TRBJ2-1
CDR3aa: CATGRTSENEQFF
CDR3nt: TGCGCCACCGGACGGACTAGCGAAAATGAGCAGTTCTTC

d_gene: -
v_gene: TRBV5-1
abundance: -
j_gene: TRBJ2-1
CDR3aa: CASSSSRGGRYDEQFF
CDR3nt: TGCGCCAGCAGCTCCTCTCGAGGTGGGAGGTACGATGAGCAGTTCTTC

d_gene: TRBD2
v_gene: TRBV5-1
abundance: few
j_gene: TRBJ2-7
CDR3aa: CASSAGTSGSSYEQYF
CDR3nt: TGCGCCAGCAGCGCCGGGACTAGCGGGAGTTCCTACGAGCAGTACTTC

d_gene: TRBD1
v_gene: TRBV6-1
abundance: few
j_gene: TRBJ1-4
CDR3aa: CASGQGDRGNEKLFF
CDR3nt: TGTGCCAGCGGCCAGGGGGACAGGGGAAATGAAAAACTGTTTTTT

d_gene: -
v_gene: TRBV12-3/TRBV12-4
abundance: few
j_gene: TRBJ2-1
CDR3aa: CASSPGVGRFF
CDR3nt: TGTGCCAGCAGTCCCGGAGTAGGCCGGTTCTTC

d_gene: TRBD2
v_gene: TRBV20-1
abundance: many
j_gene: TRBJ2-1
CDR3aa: CSAPASGTLFNEQFF
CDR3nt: TGCAGTGCCCCCGCTAGCGGTACCCTTTTTAATGAGCAGTTCTTC

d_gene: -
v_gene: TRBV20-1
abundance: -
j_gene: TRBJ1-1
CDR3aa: CSARVTSSTEAFF
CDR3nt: TGCAGTGCTAGAGTAACCTCCTCCACTGAAGCTTTCTTT

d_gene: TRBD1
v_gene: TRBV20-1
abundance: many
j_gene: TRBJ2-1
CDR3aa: CSVGQGAWNEQFF
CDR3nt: TGCAGTGTAGGACAGGGGGCCTGGAATGAGCAGTTCTTC

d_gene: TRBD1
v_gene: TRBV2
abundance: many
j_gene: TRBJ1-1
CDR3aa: CASSVQGRGTEAFF
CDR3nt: TGTGCCAGCAGTGTACAGGGGAGGGGAACTGAAGCTTTCTTT

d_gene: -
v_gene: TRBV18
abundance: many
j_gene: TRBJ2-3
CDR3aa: CASSPNQGSTDTQYF
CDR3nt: TGTGCCAGCTCACCGAACCAGGGGAGCACAGATACGCAGTATTTT

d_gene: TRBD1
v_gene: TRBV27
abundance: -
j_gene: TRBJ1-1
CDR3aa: CASSLLNRGREAFF
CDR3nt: TGTGCCAGCAGCCTTCTCAACAGGGGTAGGGAAGCTTTCTTT

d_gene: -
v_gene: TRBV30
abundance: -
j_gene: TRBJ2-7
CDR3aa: CAWIRAPTGEQYF
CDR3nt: TGTGCCTGGATTCGCGCCCCAACTGGCGAGCAGTACTTC

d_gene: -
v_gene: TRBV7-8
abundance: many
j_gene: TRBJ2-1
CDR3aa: CASSLGGLIAYNEQFF
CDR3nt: TGTGCCAGCAGCTTAGGTGGACTTATCGCCTACAATGAGCAGTTCTTC